Below are 22 T cell receptor beta chains sequenced from a single sample in a study of T cell changes during pregnancy in multiple sclerosis. The table came from immunoSEQ multiplex PCR; TCRdb's copy has only in-frame clones and leaves some out. The top ten hold approximately 0.45% of the sample, which has 35,000 or so clones, 92% seen once. The sequencing used CD4+ T cells from peripheral blood mononuclear cells, collected after pregnancy. Receptor source: a female donor with multiple sclerosis, enrolled in a pregnancy study.

The rearrangement joins TRBV6-4 to TRBJ2-7; D may be TRBD1 (6 bases). Deletions cut 8 bases from V and 2 bases from J, with 19 bases between. CDR3 length: 15 residues. The V gene's germline CDR1 is MRHNA and CDR2 SNTAGT. The CDR3 is CASSREAGETYEQYF. The CDR3 DNA is TGTGCCAGCTCCAGAGAGGCAGGGGAGACCTACGAGCAGTACTTC.

DNA for the CDR3: TGTGCCATCAGTGGGAAGCGACAGGGCCAAACTAATGAAAAACTGTTTTTT. It encodes CAISGKRQGQTNEKLFF. The chain is built from TRBV10-3 and TRBJ1-4, with TRBD1 matching 7 bases. Trimming removed 4 bases from V and 1 base from J; junction bases left unmatched: 9. CDR1 is ENHRY, CDR2 SYGVKD, per germline. The CDR3 is made up of 17 amino acids.

The rearrangement links TRBV7-2 to TRBJ2-2; 8 bases fit TRBD1. The CDR3 has 15 residues. J gave up 6 bases and V 5 bases, and 8 bases lay outside the gene matches. Germline CDR1 and CDR2: SGHTA and FQGNSA. The CDR3 reads CASSENQGAAGELFF. CDR3 nucleotides: TGTGCCAGCAGCGAAAATCAGGGGGCGGCCGGGGAGCTGTTTTTT.

V gene TRBV6-1 combines with J gene TRBJ2-3; TRBD1 matches 7 bases. There are 14 residues in the CDR3. Germline values: CDR1 MNHNS, CDR2 SASEGT. J was trimmed by 0 bases and V by 10 bases; bases with no gene match: 7. Here the CDR3 reads CAIAQGSSTDTQYF. The CDR3 bases are TGTGCCATCGCACAGGGGTCTAGCACAGATACGCAGTATTTT.

V gene TRBV11-3 combines with J gene TRBJ2-2; D may be TRBD1 (5 bases). V was clipped by 3 bases and J by 5 bases, with 16 bases between them. Germline values: CDR1 SGHNT, CDR2 YENEEA. This CDR3 comprises 16 residues. DNA of the CDR3: TGTGCCAGCAGCTTGCAGGGTGGAGCTCTGACCGGGGAGCTGTTTTTT. It is translated as CASSLQGGALTGELFF.

This clone has just a few counts. The gene calls are TRBV5-1 and TRBJ1-1; tentative D call: TRBD1 (6 bases). V was clipped by 4 bases and J by 4 bases, with 14 bases between them. The V gene's germline CDR1 is SGHRS and CDR2 YFSETQ. The CDR3 totals 14 residues. CDR3: CASSQYSGATEAFF. The CDR3 DNA reads as TGCGCCAGCAGCCAGTACTCAGGGGCCACTGAAGCTTTCTTT.

V and J are TRBV5-4 and TRBJ2-5, with a weak D call TRBD2 (6 bases). This CDR3 is built from 16 residues. V dropped 0 bases and J dropped 3 bases, with 15 bases sitting between them. The germline CDR1 and CDR2 sequences are SGHNT and YYREEE (reference sequence). The CDR3 DNA reads as TGTGCCAGCAGCTTGGGAGGGGTAGCGGCCAAAGAGACCCAGTACTTC. Its translation: CASSLGGVAAKETQYF.

The rearrangement uses TRBV6-5 and TRBJ1-2; D is perhaps TRBD1 (5 bases). V lost 2 bases and J 7 bases, leaving 20 bases between the germline ends. This CDR3 has 16 amino acids. Germline assignment: CDR1 MNHEY and CDR2 SVGAGI. CDR3 DNA: TGTGCCAGCAGTTACCACCATGATTGGAGGGGCGGTGGCTACACCTTC. Amino acids: CASSYHHDWRGGGYTF.

The rearrangement joins TRBV11-3 to TRBJ2-2; 8 nucleotides align to TRBD1. The trim removed 3 bases at V and 2 bases at J, leaving 2 bases unmatched. The germline gives CDR1 SGHNT, CDR2 YENEEA. This CDR3 spans 15 amino acids. The CDR3 sequence is CASSFDRGNTGELFF. In DNA form, the CDR3 reads TGTGCCAGCAGCTTTGACAGGGGAAACACCGGGGAGCTGTTTTTT.

A note on this clone: Other DNA sequences in this specimen translate into the identical CDR3. J is TRBJ1-6 and V is TRBV19; 8 nucleotides match TRBD1. Germline CDR1 reads LNHDA; CDR2 reads SQIVND (reference sequence). V lost 7 bases, J lost 7 bases, and 12 bases stayed unmatched. The CDR3 runs 16 residues. The CDR3 sequence: CASMVTQGVLNSPLHF. In nucleotides, the CDR3 is TGTGCCAGTATGGTCACACAGGGGGTACTGAATTCACCCCTCCACTTT.

V is TRBV5-1 and J is TRBJ1-6, with D maybe TRBD1 (6 bases). Trimming left V 2 bases short and J 9 bases short, with 15 bases between. The germline V gene encodes CDR1 SGHRS and CDR2 YFSETQ. The CDR3 sequence is 15 residues long. The CDR3 spells CASSLGQPQGSPLHF. CDR3 DNA: TGCGCCAGCAGCTTAGGACAGCCGCAAGGTTCACCCCTCCACTTT. Drawing the rest from reference TRBV5-1 and TRBJ1-6, the complete variable domain is KAGVTQTPRYLIKTRGQQVTLSCSPISGHRSVSWYQQTPGQGLQFLFEYFSETQRNKGNFPGRFSGRQFSNSRSEMNVSTLELGDSALYLCASSLGQPQGSPLHFGNGTRLTVT.

J is TRBJ2-7 and V is TRBV30; 12 nucleotides align to TRBD2. The CDR3 is 14 amino acids. J gave up 4 bases and V 0 bases, and 1 base lay outside the gene matches. Germline values: CDR1 GTSNPN, CDR2 SVGIG (reference sequence). The CDR3: CAWSVGLAGYEQYF. The CDR3 DNA follows: TGTGCCTGGAGTGTAGGACTAGCGGGGTACGAGCAGTACTTC.

This clone has just one count. The CDR3 loop is CASSRKGEGKLFF. As DNA, the CDR3 is TGTGCCAGCAGTAGAAAGGGGGAGGGAAAACTGTTTTTT. The rearrangement joins TRBV6-6 to TRBJ1-4; possibly TRBD1 for D (6 bases). CDR1 is MNHNY and CDR2 is SVGAGI in the germline V gene (reference sequence). This CDR3 spans 13 amino acids. V was clipped by 5 bases and J by 10 bases, with 14 bases between them.

The V and J genes are TRBV23-1 and TRBJ2-7; TRBD1 matches at 8 bases. TRBV23-1 has ORF status, its function being uncertain. Trimming removed 6 bases from V and 4 bases from J; junction bases left unmatched: 8. The CDR3 sequence is 14 residues long. The CDR3 DNA follows: TGCGCCAGCAGATTCGGGGACAGGTCTTACGAGCAGTACTTC. Protein: CASRFGDRSYEQYF.

The chain joins TRBV15 to TRBJ2-1, with 8 bases that match TRBD2. From germline, CDR1 is LNHNV and CDR2 YYDKDF (reference sequence). This CDR3 is 13 amino acids long. V was clipped by 5 bases and J by 9 bases; unmatched bases: 6. The CDR3 here is CATSRGGDFEQFF. The CDR3 DNA reads TGTGCCACCAGCCGGGGGGGGGACTTTGAGCAGTTCTTC.

This chain joins TRBV19 and TRBJ1-1; 9 bases line up with TRBD1. The germline V gene encodes CDR1 LNHDA and CDR2 SQIVND (reference sequence). This CDR3 is 14 amino acids long. J lost 3 bases, V lost 4 bases, and 3 bases had no gene match. The CDR3 spells CASSTGQGYTEAFF. The CDR3 nucleotides are TGTGCCAGTAGTACGGGACAGGGCTACACTGAAGCTTTCTTT. Based on the CDR3 plus reference TRBV19 and TRBJ1-1, the full variable domain is DGGITQSPKYLFRKEGQNVTLSCEQNLNHDAMYWYRQDPGQGLRLIYYSQIVNDFQKGDIAEGYSVSREKKESFPLTVTSAQKNPTAFYLCASSTGQGYTEAFFGQGTRLTVV.

The V call is TRBV6-6, the J call TRBJ1-5, with 9 bases matching TRBD1. The germline V gene encodes CDR1 MNHNY and CDR2 SVGAGI (reference sequence). With 5 bases clipped from V and 2 bases from J, the junction kept 7 bases outside the gene matches. There are 16 residues in the CDR3. CDR3: CASSPKGQGGNQPQHF. The DNA for the CDR3 is TGTGCCAGCAGTCCAAAGGGACAGGGTGGCAATCAGCCCCAGCATTTT.

The chain combines TRBV7-8 with TRBJ2-1, with 12 bases lining up with TRBD2. The germline gives CDR1 SGHVS, CDR2 FQNEAQ. CDR3 length equals 17 residues. Trimming took 5 bases from V and 6 from J; bases not matched to a gene: 11. DNA of the CDR3: TGTGCCAGCAGCCCCGCACTAGCGGGGGGTCGTGGCAATGAGCAGTTCTTC. It encodes CASSPALAGGRGNEQFF.

This clone occurred a few times. This chain joins TRBV4-1 and TRBJ1-5; the D gene is possibly TRBD1 (6 bases). The CDR3 sequence is 14 residues long. Germline loops: CDR1 MGHRA, CDR2 YSYEKL. V shed 6 bases and J shed 0 bases, with 9 bases lying between them. CDR3 bases: TGCGCCAGCAGTCGGACAGATAGCAATCAGCCCCAGCATTTT. It is translated as CASSRTDSNQPQHF.

V gene TRBV19 combines with J gene TRBJ1-2; 9 positions match TRBD1. The J segment lost 6 bases and the V segment lost 5 bases, leaving 7 bases of the junction unmatched. The length of the CDR3 is 14 residues. Germline CDR1 and CDR2: LNHDA and SQIVND (reference sequence). CDR3 sequence: CASSPGTGRHGYTF. The CDR3, as DNA: TGTGCCAGTAGTCCGGGGACAGGGCGGCATGGCTACACCTTC.

The J gene is TRBJ2-1, the V gene TRBV6-5, with 15 bases aligning to TRBD2. Germline-derived CDR1 and CDR2 are MNHEY and SVGAGI. The ends lost 2 bases at V and 8 bases at J; junction bases unmatched: 4. This CDR3 contains 16 residues. The CDR3 spells CASSYGLAGGPDEQFF. CDR3 coding DNA: TGTGCCAGCAGTTACGGACTAGCGGGAGGGCCCGATGAGCAGTTCTTC.

The rearrangement joins TRBV19 to TRBJ2-6, with unresolved D. CDR3 size: 16 residues. Germline V gene data show CDR1 as LNHDA and CDR2 as SQIVND (reference sequence). Deletions cut 4 bases from V and 0 bases from J, with 10 bases between. DNA of the CDR3: TGTGCCAGTAGTAAATTACCTAGCTCTGGGGCCAACGTCCTGACTTTC. Translating it yields CASSKLPSSGANVLTF.